Shown below are 21 T cell receptor beta chains from a single sample sequenced in a study of cytomegalovirus exposure and HLA in healthy donors. It was with 60 Vbeta and 13 Jbeta primers that the PCR ran. TCRdb keeps only in-frame clones here, not all; method: immunoSEQ multiplex PCR. The sample lists about 95,000 clones, under 85% occurring once. Sample: PBMCs. Every receptor here comes from a man between 18 and 29 years old in good health and CMV-seropositive.

This chain joins TRBV6-5 and TRBJ2-5; TRBD2 is a possible D gene (6 bases). Germline V gene data show CDR1 as MNHEY and CDR2 as SVGAGI. CDR3 length equals 14 residues. V was trimmed by 5 bases and J by 3 bases, leaving 13 bases between them. CDR3 DNA: TGTGCCAGCAGTACCCGGGACTTGGAAGAGACCCAGTACTTC. Protein sequence: CASSTRDLEETQYF.

The CDR3 bases are TGTGCCAGCAGCCCCGGGGGCGGGGGGGCCGGAGAGACCCAGTACTTC. Translated: CASSPGGGGAGETQYF. V usage is TRBV7-6 and J usage is TRBJ2-5, with 9 bases aligning to TRBD2. CDR3 length: 16 residues. The junction had 11 bases not matched to a gene; V was cut back by 5 bases and J by 4 bases. Per germline, CDR1 SGHVS and CDR2 FNYEAQ. Using reference TRBV7-6 and TRBJ2-5 for the parts outside the CDR3, the full variable domain is GAGVSQSPRYKVTKRGQDVALRCDPISGHVSLYWYRQALGQGPEFLTYFNYEAQQDKSGLPNDRFSAERPEGSISTLTIQRTEQRDSAMYRCASSPGGGGAGETQYFGPGTRLLVL.

The chain is built from TRBV10-1 and TRBJ2-2, with D maybe TRBD2 (6 bases). This CDR3 region has 15 residues. V was clipped by 3 bases and J by 3 bases, with 11 bases between them. CDR1 and CDR2 (germline): WNHNN, SYGVQD (reference sequence). The CDR3 coding sequence is TGCGCCAGCAGTGATGGGGGGTCGGACACCGGGGAGCTGTTTTTT. This sequence encodes CASSDGGSDTGELFF.

The V and J genes are TRBV6-5 and TRBJ2-5; TRBD2 matches at 12 bases. Per the germline V gene, CDR1 is MNHEY and CDR2 is SVGAGI. V lost 0 bases, J lost 2 bases, and 1 base stayed unmatched. This CDR3 has 16 amino acids. CDR3 amino acids: CASSYSGTSGQETQYF. CDR3 sequence (DNA): TGTGCCAGCAGTTACTCGGGGACTAGCGGGCAAGAGACCCAGTACTTC.

This chain links TRBV10-3 with TRBJ2-3; 9 bases are shared with TRBD1. The V gene's germline CDR1 is ENHRY and CDR2 SYGVKD. V lost 1 base to trimming and J lost 4 bases; unmatched junction nucleotides: 9. This CDR3 has 17 residues. CDR3 sequence: CAISEYGGTGFSDTQYF. In DNA, the CDR3 is TGTGCCATCAGTGAGTACGGTGGGACAGGGTTTTCAGATACGCAGTATTTT.

The chain carries TRBV19 and TRBJ1-1; D is ambiguous. Germline V gene lookup returns CDR1 LNHDA and CDR2 SQIVND (reference sequence). V lost 6 bases, J lost 4 bases, and 12 bases lay in between. This CDR3 comprises 13 residues. CDR3 DNA sequence: TGTGCCAGTAGACTACAAGAAGTCACTGAAGCTTTCTTT. It specifies CASRLQEVTEAFF.

This sequence joins TRBV6-5 and TRBJ1-2, with 9 bases fitting TRBD1. The CDR3 is 14 amino acids. Germline-derived CDR1 and CDR2 are MNHEY and SVGAGI. The V segment lost 5 bases and the J segment 4 bases; nucleotides outside the gene matches: 5. CDR3 DNA sequence: TGTGCCAGCAGTCTGGGGACAGGGACCTATGGCTACACCTTC. Translated: CASSLGTGTYGYTF.

This rearrangement joins TRBV9 to TRBJ2-3, with 9 positions matching TRBD2. Trimming removed 0 bases from V and 5 bases from J; junction bases left unmatched: 7. The CDR3 has 16 amino acids. Germline-derived CDR1 and CDR2 are SGDLS and YYNGEE. This chain's CDR3 is CASSVATASGEDTQYF. The CDR3 DNA reads as TGTGCCAGCAGCGTAGCTACGGCTAGCGGGGAAGATACGCAGTATTTT.

The CDR3 here is CASRPGQVGEKLFF. DNA of the CDR3: TGTGCCAGCAGACCTGGACAGGTGGGGGAAAAACTGTTTTTT. This chain connects TRBV2 to TRBJ1-4; 7 positions agree with TRBD1. CDR1 SNHLY and CDR2 FYNNEI come from the germline V gene. The CDR3 is made up of 14 amino acids. J was trimmed by 8 bases and V by 6 bases; bases with no gene match: 9.

V usage is TRBV4-1 and J usage is TRBJ1-2; 7 bases are shared with TRBD1. Losses at the gene ends were 4 bases for V and 4 bases for J; bases not matched to a gene: 3. The CDR3 has 13 residues. Germline V CDR1 and CDR2: MGHRA, YSYEKL. CDR3 bases: TGCGCCAGCAGCCCGGGACAGAGCTATGGCTACACCTTC. Its protein product is CASSPGQSYGYTF.

Here the CDR3 DNA reads TGTGCCAGCAGCTTATTGTTGGATGGGGGCCGTCTTAATGAGCAGTTCTTC. This gives the protein CASSLLLDGGRLNEQFF. J is TRBJ2-1 and V is TRBV7-6; tentative D call: TRBD1 (6 bases). The V gene lost 2 bases and the J gene lost 7 bases, with 21 bases spanning the gap. The CDR3 sequence is 17 residues long. CDR1 and CDR2 from the germline V gene are SGHVS and FNYEAQ.

The chain combines TRBV10-3 with TRBJ2-1; possible D gene TRBD2, 5 bases. Germline lookup yields CDR1 ENHRY and CDR2 SYGVKD. Between the trimmed V and J ends, which lost 0 bases and 0 bases, there was a span of 6 bases. The CDR3 extends over 15 amino acids. The CDR3 sequence is CAISESGSSYNEQFF. The CDR3 DNA is TGTGCCATCAGTGAGTCTGGGAGCTCCTACAATGAGCAGTTCTTC.

V and J are TRBV5-4 and TRBJ2-7, with unresolved D. Trimming left V 0 bases short and J 0 bases short, with 10 bases between. This CDR3 has 15 amino acids. From germline, CDR1 is SGHNT and CDR2 YYREEE (reference sequence). CDR3 DNA sequence: TGTGCCAGCAGCTTGGGAGTATCGAGCTCCTACGAGCAGTACTTC. It codes for CASSLGVSSSYEQYF.

The sample holds one count of this clone. This rearrangement joins TRBV2 to TRBJ1-5; D remains ambiguous. Per germline, CDR1 SNHLY and CDR2 FYNNEI. V lost 3 bases to trimming and J lost 4 bases, with 19 bases between them. This CDR3 comprises 17 residues. The CDR3 here is CASSDGRSGSRNQPQHF. For the CDR3, the DNA is TGTGCCAGCAGTGATGGTCGGTCGGGGTCCAGGAATCAGCCCCAGCATTTT.

The rearrangement joins TRBV18 to TRBJ2-7; D possibly corresponds to TRBD1 (6 bases). Germline CDR1 reads KGHSH; CDR2 reads LQKENI. This CDR3 comprises 14 residues. The ends were cut back, 2 bases at V and 2 bases at J, with 10 bases in the middle. The CDR3 loop is CASSPGAGAYEQYF. The CDR3 nucleotides are TGTGCCAGCTCACCAGGGGCAGGGGCCTACGAGCAGTACTTC. The whole variable domain, filled in from reference TRBV18 and TRBJ2-7, reads NAGVMQNPRHLVRRRGQEARLRCSPMKGHSHVYWYRQLPEEGLKFMVYLQKENIIDESGMPKERFSAEFPKEGPSILRIQQVVRGDSAAYFCASSPGAGAYEQYFGPGTRLTVT.

The chain employs TRBV5-1 and TRBJ2-7, with D maybe TRBD2 (5 bases). The CDR3 is made up of 17 amino acids. CDR1 and CDR2 from the germline V gene are SGHRS and YFSETQ. The V and J ends lost 2 bases and 7 bases respectively, with 25 bases between them. CDR3 residues: CASSFARAVTRGYEQYF. The CDR3 nucleotides are TGCGCCAGCAGCTTTGCGAGGGCAGTTACCCGCGGATATGAGCAGTACTTC.

The rearrangement links TRBV25-1 to TRBJ2-1; TRBD1 matches 10 bases. With 5 bases clipped from V and 5 bases from J, the junction kept 12 bases outside the gene matches. There are 17 residues in the CDR3. Germline-derived CDR1 and CDR2 are MGHDK and SYGVNS. The DNA of the CDR3 is TGTGCCAGCAGTAAGGACAGGGGGTACCCTCATGACAATGAGCAGTTCTTC. This encodes CASSKDRGYPHDNEQFF.

The chain uses TRBV4-1 and TRBJ2-7, with 11 bases that match TRBD2. Germline V gene sequence: CDR1 MGHRA, CDR2 YSYEKL. The V gene end was trimmed by 4 bases and the J gene end by 2 bases; junction bases not matched to a gene: 7. The CDR3 spans 16 residues. The CDR3 sequence is CASSRPLAGGPYEQYF. In DNA form, the CDR3 reads TGCGCCAGCAGCCGCCCTCTAGCGGGGGGACCCTACGAGCAGTACTTC.

The chain links TRBV27 to TRBJ2-7, with a weak D call TRBD1 (5 bases). The assigned J gene may be wrong: the sequence end matches TRBJ1-2 better. The CDR3 totals 11 residues. Germline V lookup: CDR1 MNHEY, CDR2 SMNVEV (reference sequence). The CDR3 sequence: CASGTSGGYTF. As DNA, the CDR3 is TGTGCCAGCGGGACTAGCGGGGGTTACACCTTC.

This rearrangement joins TRBV6-5 to TRBJ2-7; D gene ambiguous. The V end was cut by 0 bases, the J end by 1 base, with 13 bases between. The CDR3 has 16 residues. CDR1 MNHEY and CDR2 SVGAGI come from the germline V gene. The CDR3 nucleotides read TGTGCCAGCAGTTACTCCTTTCGTGCGGAATCCTACGAGCAGTACTTC. The encoded protein is CASSYSFRAESYEQYF.

The chain uses TRBV6-4 and TRBJ2-1, with 7 bases that match TRBD2. CDR3 length equals 14 residues. V gave up 2 bases and J gave up 4 bases; unmatched junction bases: 2. Germline CDR1 is MRHNA and CDR2 is SNTAGT. The CDR3 sequence is CASSDEGGYNEQFF. The CDR3 region has the DNA TGTGCCAGCAGTGACGAGGGAGGGTACAATGAGCAGTTCTTC.